This TCR beta chain was documented in a study of OX40 agonist ivuxolimab in advanced cancers. Study context: The study treated patients with ivuxolimab, an agonistic anti-OX40 (CD134) antibody. General study results and limits: More expanded clones were found, on average, in CD8+ than in CD4+ T cells.

It was autoimmune disease history or systemic immunosuppression that excluded patients. Cycle 7 day 1, cycle 4 day 1, and baseline were the timepoints at which blood was sampled. The CDR3 consists of 14 residues. Germline values: CDR1 SGDLS, CDR2 YYNGEE. V was pared by 4 bases and J by 5 bases, with 10 bases between. Comments on this clone: The antigen is undetermined.

Sequencing was performed with immunoSEQ multiplex PCR; in TCRdb, only in-frame clones are kept and a portion is missing. The table has about 81,000 clones, 70% to 90% seen once. The sequence was obtained from an adult with an advanced solid tumor such as melanoma, head and neck, liver or kidney cancer. The sample consisted of CD4+ or CD8+ T cells sorted from blood, taken in a trial of the OX40 agonist ivuxolimab. V gene TRBV9 combines with J gene TRBJ1-6; D uncertain. CDR3 DNA sequence: TGTGCCAGCAGCCGGTGGGCCAATAATTCACCCCTCCACTTT. Its translation: CASSRWANNSPLHF.